The 2 T cell receptor beta chains presented below share a single source sample, sequenced in a study of identical twins. TCRdb fed the 5' RACE reads into MiXCR, producing one record per CDR3 protein. The sample yields a few hundred thousand distinct CDR3 sequences, around an eighth seen once. This sample was shared with a second study, whose subject was yellow fever vaccine responses in identical twins.

Material for sequencing was CD4+ T cells sorted from blood. The origin of the receptors is a woman aged 18-29 years in good health.

In its sample, this clonotype was seen a few times. This chain uses TRBV3-1 with TRBJ1-1, with unresolved D. Germline V gene data show CDR1 as LGHDT and CDR2 as YNNKEL (reference sequence). V was shortened by 4 bases and J by 0 bases, with 9 bases between the two germline ends. The CDR3 has 14 amino acids. The CDR3 bases are TGTGCCAGCAGCCCCCTTGGCATGAACACTGAAGCTTTCTTT. Its protein is CASSPLGMNTEAFF. The whole variable domain, filled in from reference TRBV3-1 and TRBJ1-1, reads DTAVSQTPKYLVTQMGNDKSIKCEQNLGHDTMYWYKQDSKKFLKIMFSYNNKELIINETVPNRFSPKSPDKAHLNLHINSLELGDSAVYFCASSPLGMNTEAFFGQGTRLTVV.

The chain links TRBV6-1 to TRBJ2-2, with D hard to call. The CDR3 is 14 residues long. The V end lost 6 bases, the J end lost 6 bases, and 14 bases lay between the germline ends. The V gene's germline CDR1 is MNHNS and CDR2 SASEGT. CDR3 nucleotides: TGTGCCAGCAGGCCAATAACTATCGCCGGGGAGCTGTTTTTT. Its protein product is CASRPITIAGELFF.